Shown below are 27 T cell receptor beta chains from a single sample sequenced in a study of OX40 agonist ivuxolimab in advanced cancers. The library was built by means of the immunoSEQ multiplex PCR assay. The clones in this table, taken by TCRdb from immuneACCESS, are in-frame only. Not every clone is retained; where verified, under half of the shortfall comes from an unresolved V gene, and the cause of the rest is unknown. Present in this sample are tens of thousands of clones, over 70% of which were seen just once. The ten largest clones add up to roughly 7.1% of the sample. The specimen comprised CD4+ or CD8+ T cells sorted from blood, sampled in a trial of the OX40 agonist ivuxolimab. The receptors were sampled from an adult with an advanced solid tumor such as melanoma, head and neck, liver or kidney cancer.

This chain connects TRBV7-2 to TRBJ1-3; maybe TRBD1 (6 bases). Per germline, CDR1 SGHTA and CDR2 FQGNSA. The CDR3 totals 15 residues. The ends were cut back, 5 bases at V and 2 bases at J, with 13 bases in the middle. The DNA of the CDR3 is TGTGCCAGCAGCCCCAAGGACAGACCTGGAAACACCATATATTTT. It specifies CASSPKDRPGNTIYF.

This chain connects TRBV11-2 to TRBJ2-7; D gene uncertain. The CDR3 loop spans 13 amino acids. With 4 bases removed from V and 0 bases from J, the gap between germline ends came to 7 bases. Germline V gives CDR1 SGHAT, CDR2 FQNNGV. CDR3 nucleotide sequence: TGTGCCAGCAGCTACGGCATCTCCTACGAGCAGTACTTC. Its translation: CASSYGISYEQYF. The full variable domain, completed using reference TRBV11-2 and TRBJ2-7, is EAGVAQSPRYKIIEKRQSVAFWCNPISGHATLYWYQQILGQGPKLLIQFQNNGVVDDSQLPKDRFSAERLKGVDSTLKIQPAKLEDSAVYLCASSYGISYEQYFGPGTRLTVT.

This chain connects TRBV10-2 to TRBJ1-6; D unresolved. Trimming shortened V by 5 bases and J by 6 bases, and 11 bases separated the two germline ends. This CDR3 has 14 amino acids. The germline V gene has CDR1 WSHSY and CDR2 SAAADI. The CDR3 region is CASSRSASNSPLHF. The CDR3 DNA follows: TGCGCCAGCAGTCGCTCGGCCTCTAATTCACCCCTCCACTTT.

The chain uses TRBV7-9 and TRBJ1-2; tentative D call: TRBD1 (6 bases). The CDR3 totals 13 residues. Trimming cost V 6 bases and J 8 bases, with 16 bases left between them. CDR1 SEHNR and CDR2 FQNEAQ come from the germline V gene (reference sequence). The CDR3 sequence: CASSKQGARGYTF. CDR3 sequence (DNA): TGTGCCAGCAGTAAACAGGGAGCTCGAGGCTACACCTTC.

The V and J genes are TRBV7-8 and TRBJ1-2, with 7 bases lining up with TRBD1. This CDR3 spans 15 amino acids. Losses at the gene ends were 5 bases for V and 4 bases for J; bases not matched to a gene: 10. Germline values: CDR1 SGHVS, CDR2 FQNEAQ. CDR3 loop: CASSPRTGVPYGYTF. Here the CDR3 DNA reads TGTGCCAGCAGCCCTCGGACAGGCGTACCCTATGGCTACACCTTC.

The CDR3 loop is CASSLSGGGEQFF. In DNA form, the CDR3 reads TGTGCCAGCAGCCTCTCAGGGGGAGGTGAGCAGTTCTTC. J is TRBJ2-1 and V is TRBV6-6; TRBD1 might be the D (7 bases). This CDR3 has 13 residues. The ends were cut back, 6 bases at V and 9 bases at J, with 15 bases in the middle. Germline assignment: CDR1 MNHNY and CDR2 SVGAGI (reference sequence).

In its sample, this clone is medium-sized. The gene calls are TRBV11-3 and TRBJ2-1; the match to TRBD2 covers 14 bases. Germline CDR1 SGHNT, CDR2 YENEEA. With V trimmed by 5 bases and J by 8 bases, 2 bases remained unmatched. The CDR3 runs 14 residues. CDR3 amino acids: CASSETSGRDEQFF. CDR3 nucleotides: TGTGCCAGCAGCGAGACTAGCGGGAGGGATGAGCAGTTCTTC.

The chain combines TRBV15 with TRBJ1-5; 7 nucleotides agree with TRBD1. Germline V CDR1 and CDR2: LNHNV, YYDKDF (reference sequence). The V segment lost 3 bases and the J segment 10 bases; nucleotides outside the gene matches: 12. CDR3 size: 15 residues. The CDR3 region has the DNA TGTGCCACCAGCAGGGAGACAGAGGGGGCGACCCCCCAGCATTTT. It specifies CATSRETEGATPQHF.

There are a few counts of this clone. The rearrangement joins TRBV7-2 to TRBJ2-1; TRBD2 is a possible D gene (5 bases). Germline V gene lookup returns CDR1 SGHTA and CDR2 FQGNSA. The CDR3 spans 12 residues. The V gene lost 3 bases and the J gene lost 7 bases, with 7 bases spanning the gap. CDR3 bases: TGTGCCAGCAGCTTCACTAGGAATGAGCAGTTCTTC. Translated: CASSFTRNEQFF.

The rearrangement joins TRBV5-1 to TRBJ1-1, with a possible D match to TRBD1 (5 bases). V was shortened by 4 bases and J by 1 base, with 11 bases between the two germline ends. Germline V gene data show CDR1 as SGHRS and CDR2 as YFSETQ. The CDR3 contains 14 residues. The CDR3 DNA sequence: TGCGCCAGCAGCAAGACAGTGACGAACACTGAAGCTTTCTTT. Translating it yields CASSKTVTNTEAFF.

The V and J genes are TRBV5-4 and TRBJ1-1, with D possibly being TRBD1 (5 bases). V lost 3 bases and J 5 bases, leaving 8 bases between the germline ends. This CDR3 comprises 12 residues. Germline V lookup: CDR1 SGHNT, CDR2 YYREEE (reference sequence). CDR3 amino acids: CASSWGGTEAFF. In DNA, the CDR3 is TGTGCCAGCAGCTGGGGGGGTACTGAAGCTTTCTTT.

The rearrangement links TRBV5-1 to TRBJ1-6, with 9 bases lining up with TRBD1. The junction had 8 bases not matched to a gene; V was cut back by 5 bases and J by 2 bases. Germline V gene data show CDR1 as SGHRS and CDR2 as YFSETQ. The CDR3 is 17 residues long. DNA of the CDR3: TGCGCCAGCAGACCCGACAGGGGGGTCACCTATAATTCACCCCTCCACTTT. It yields the protein CASRPDRGVTYNSPLHF.

This rearrangement joins TRBV18 to TRBJ2-5; D might be TRBD2 (5 bases). The V gene's germline CDR1 is KGHSH and CDR2 LQKENI. Trimming took off 1 base at V and 5 bases at J, with 11 bases between the two ends. CDR3 length: 14 amino acids. CDR3 amino acids: CASSPRRGWETQYF. The CDR3 nucleotides read TGTGCCAGCTCACCACGAAGAGGGTGGGAGACCCAGTACTTC. Combining the CDR3 with reference TRBV18 and TRBJ2-5 gives the whole variable domain NAGVMQNPRHLVRRRGQEARLRCSPMKGHSHVYWYRQLPEEGLKFMVYLQKENIIDESGMPKERFSAEFPKEGPSILRIQQVVRGDSAAYFCASSPRRGWETQYFGPGTRLLVL.

This chain connects TRBV5-4 to TRBJ1-1, with TRBD1 as a possible D gene (5 bases). Germline V lookup: CDR1 SGHNT, CDR2 YYREEE (reference sequence). The V end lost 0 bases, the J end lost 1 base, and 10 bases lay between the germline ends. This CDR3 is built from 15 residues. CDR3 sequence reads: CASSLGGTQNTEAFF. The CDR3 DNA sequence: TGTGCCAGCAGCTTGGGGGGGACCCAGAACACTGAAGCTTTCTTT.

The chain recombines TRBV19 with TRBJ1-5; D call uncertain. Per germline, CDR1 LNHDA and CDR2 SQIVND (reference sequence). The V gene lost 5 bases and the J gene lost 7 bases, with 12 bases spanning the gap. This CDR3 is 13 amino acids long. The CDR3 nucleotides read TGTGCCAGTAGTGATACAATAAGGCAGCCCCAGCATTTT. This gives the protein CASSDTIRQPQHF.

The rearrangement links TRBV29-1 to TRBJ1-3; D not resolved. Germline V lookup: CDR1 SQVTM, CDR2 ANQGSEA. The CDR3 is 14 residues long. V was trimmed by 7 bases and J by 0 bases, leaving 13 bases between them. The CDR3 here is CSANLQNSGNTIYF. In nucleotides, the CDR3 is TGCAGCGCGAATTTACAGAACTCTGGAAACACCATATATTTT.

The chain recombines TRBV6-6 with TRBJ1-1; D might be TRBD1 (5 bases). CDR3 length: 11 amino acids. V was trimmed by 8 bases and J by 8 bases, leaving 12 bases between them. Germline CDR1 is MNHNY and CDR2 is SVGAGI (reference sequence). The CDR3 loop reads CASASREEAFF. The CDR3 coding sequence is TGTGCCAGCGCGAGCAGGGAGGAAGCTTTCTTT.

This sequence joins TRBV11-2 and TRBJ2-4; maybe TRBD2 (6 bases). The germline V and J ends were trimmed by 5 bases and 2 bases, with 16 bases remaining between them. CDR1 is SGHAT and CDR2 is FQNNGV in the germline V gene. CDR3 length: 16 residues. The CDR3 bases are TGTGCCAGCAGCATCCTCCCCCGGGGGTCCAAAAACATTCAGTACTTC. This gives the protein CASSILPRGSKNIQYF.

The genes are TRBV28 and TRBJ1-6; D possibly corresponds to TRBD1 (5 bases). V was trimmed by 1 base and J by 7 bases, leaving 20 bases between them. Germline CDR1 MDHEN, CDR2 SYDVKM. The CDR3 covers 18 residues. The CDR3 loop reads CASSLSTGTHEENSPLHF. The DNA for the CDR3 is TGTGCCAGCAGTTTATCCACCGGGACCCATGAGGAAAATTCACCCCTCCACTTT.

This clone was observed a single time. The rearrangement links TRBV4-1 to TRBJ1-5, with a weak D call TRBD1 (5 bases). The CDR3 totals 16 residues. Germline CDR1 MGHRA, CDR2 YSYEKL. V was shortened by 0 bases and J by 3 bases, with 12 bases between the two germline ends. CDR3: CASSQDRGVNNQPQHF. The CDR3, as DNA: TGCGCCAGCAGCCAAGATCGAGGGGTAAACAATCAGCCCCAGCATTTT.

The chain links TRBV2 to TRBJ1-2, with 12 bases identical to TRBD1. Germline V gene data show CDR1 as SNHLY and CDR2 as FYNNEI. This CDR3 region has 16 residues. J was trimmed by 0 bases and V by 5 bases; bases with no gene match: 4. The CDR3 nucleotides are TGTGCCAGCAGTTGGGACAGGGGGCCCACTAACTATGGCTACACCTTC. Translated, it gives CASSWDRGPTNYGYTF.

The V and J genes are TRBV6-6 and TRBJ1-6; 10 bases agree with TRBD1. CDR1 and CDR2 (germline): MNHNY, SVGAGI (reference sequence). The CDR3 contains 15 residues. V was pared by 7 bases and J by 8 bases, with 8 bases of the junction left unmatched. The CDR3 is CASKKRDRGDSPLHF. CDR3 nucleotides: TGTGCCAGCAAAAAACGGGACAGGGGTGATTCACCCCTCCACTTT.

This chain links TRBV19 with TRBJ2-1, with 13 positions matching TRBD2. This CDR3 is built from 16 residues. The junction had 4 bases not matched to a gene; V was cut back by 5 bases and J by 3 bases. Germline CDR1 LNHDA, CDR2 SQIVND (reference sequence). DNA for the CDR3: TGTGCCAGTAGTTGGACTAGCGGGGGTTTCTACAATGAGCAGTTCTTC. It is translated as CASSWTSGGFYNEQFF.

The chain uses TRBV18 and TRBJ1-5; D possibly corresponds to TRBD1 (6 bases). The V end was cut by 6 bases, the J end by 7 bases, with 13 bases between. The germline gives CDR1 KGHSH, CDR2 LQKENI. CDR3 length: 13 amino acids. CDR3 bases: TGTGCCAGCTCTCCCGGACAGAAGCAGCCCCAGCATTTT. This translates into CASSPGQKQPQHF.

V and J are TRBV4-3 and TRBJ2-3; TRBD2 aligns across 7 bases. CDR3 length equals 16 residues. Trimming took 1 base from V and 6 from J; bases not matched to a gene: 10. Germline loops: CDR1 LGHNA, CDR2 YSLEER. DNA for the CDR3: TGCGCCAGCAGCCAAGTTGGTCTAGCGGAAGGGGATACGCAGTATTTT. Encoded protein: CASSQVGLAEGDTQYF.

This chain uses TRBV20-1 with TRBJ2-5; D unresolved. This CDR3 is built from 11 residues. Trimming cost V 4 bases and J 5 bases, with 8 bases left between them. Germline values: CDR1 DFQATT, CDR2 SNEGSKA (reference sequence). The CDR3 nucleotides read TGCAGTGCTATGTCCGTTGAGACCCAGTACTTC. It specifies CSAMSVETQYF.

This rearrangement joins TRBV10-3 to TRBJ2-2, with D hard to call. Trimming pared 6 bases from V and 8 bases from J, leaving 13 bases between. Germline V gives CDR1 ENHRY, CDR2 SYGVKD. This CDR3 contains 13 residues. The CDR3 reads CAIRDTSRGELFF. The CDR3 region has the DNA TGTGCCATCAGGGATACATCCCGTGGGGAGCTGTTTTTT.